This is a list of T cell receptor beta chains from one sample in a study of blood T cell repertoires in COVID-19. Assay: immunoSEQ multiplex PCR; the TCRdb copy retains only in-frame clones and omits some. The data show about 230,000 clones, with roughly nine tenths seen just once and 3% to 3.5% held by the top ten. Sample: PBMCs or T cells enriched from blood (not recorded which). These receptors all come from a woman aged 45-60 years in a cohort exposed to, infected with or recovered from COVID-19 (not recorded which). CDR3s include the opening cysteine and the closing phenylalanine or tryptophan.

v_call | cdr3_aa
TRBV10-2 | CASSEPRGAVSYEQYF
TRBV7-9 | CASSSLSRTGTGGNYGYTF
TRBV9 | CASSPGNLFTDTQYF
TRBV18 | CASSPRDSGETQYF
TRBV5-5 | CASSLGTSYNYEQYF
TRBV9 | CASSVAPSGGWETQYF
TRBV19 | CASSIGRAWGGLRDAFF
TRBV20-1 | CSASRGAGANVLTF
TRBV11-2 | CASSQTHREGFF
TRBV4-3 | CASSQDMNTEAFF
TRBV3-1/TRBV3-2 | CASSPRDSRRAQHF
TRBV18 | CASSPQVDQPQHF
TRBV27 | CASSLGLAGASEQYF
TRBV9 | CASSWRVAGASYNEQFF
TRBV18 | CASSPGQGLSYEQYF
TRBV6-4 | CASSDGQTGELFF
TRBV6-5 | CASSLREFGTDTQYF
TRBV5-1 | CASSFRQGGMNTEAFF
TRBV19 | CASSRDRFRDGYTF
TRBV4-2 | CASSQEDGDYGYTF
TRBV5-1 | CASSLVSRGRESPLHF
TRBV28 | CASRPQGGGGEKLFF
TRBV15 | CATSPTGTYEQYF
TRBV30 | CAWSVGGPGNTIYF
TRBV29-1 | CSVEDRGLFLVGEQFF
TRBV21-1 | CASSRSKALTGDLATNEKLFF
TRBV5-8 | CASSRTINYEQYF
TRBV4-2 | CASSLGLAGEDTQYF
TRBV24-1 | CATSDPMNTGELFF
TRBV9 | CASSVGRENIQYF
TRBV6-5 | CASSPQGARLPQHF
TRBV3-1/TRBV3-2 | CASSLSPGTAYEQYF
TRBV4-3 | CASSQAWAPYEQYF
TRBV7-8 | CASSPNHSRQVKSQPQHF
TRBV9 | CASSVATAGNYGYTF
TRBV18 | CASSPATSRSTDTQYF
TRBV30 | CAWTPTGVYGYTF
TRBV11-2 | CASSTVGGRGKTQYF
TRBV25-1 | CASTETASGNTIYF
TRBV2 | CAIRQGDWNTEAFF
TRBV5-4 | CASSLAEMGGTEAFF
TRBV7-2 | CASSSPLGMNEQFF
TRBV10-3 | CAISDGGLRSRGGELFF
TRBV4-3 | CASSQGAPGNTIYF
TRBV28 | CASNKGGAPTAQYF
TRBV4-3 | CASSQEAAATRNTIYF
TRBV4-2 | CASSQAGLAGSSGANVLTF
TRBV4-3 | CASSQGQGAGNSPLHF
TRBV5-1 | CASSRPASSYNEQFF
TRBV6-6 | CASTRTGGVSYEKLFF
TRBV3-1/TRBV3-2 | CASSLAGGGPYEQYF
TRBV10-3 | CAIRPAGGLDSGNTIYF
TRBV2 | CASSTRLGSPLHF
TRBV7-9 | CASGQDGYTF
TRBV6-5 | CASSYSPTLKGGYTF
TRBV7-9 | CASTLPWDRDYNEQFF
TRBV5-1 | CASSLADRGQTGYTF
TRBV4-2 | CASSQAPSSGGAYEQYF
TRBV5-6 | CASSFIAGGVYGNTIYF
TRBV5-5 | CASSLGDSLVGTQYF